This T cell receptor (beta chain) was documented in a study of blood T cell repertoires in COVID-19 (dated by TCRdb to 2020 to 2021). With respect to the entire study: Collaborator samples came from the United States, Italy and Spain and covered acute and convalescent phases of COVID-19. The material from the prospective study consisted of cDNA or gDNA derived from T cells, B-cell-depleted T cells, or PBMCs. The dataset comprised deeply sampled blood TCRbeta repertoires from subjects exposed to, actively infected with, or recovered from COVID-19. The repertoires were released in a freely available public database intended as a resource for research on the immune response to SARS-CoV-2. Samples were obtained from the ongoing ImmuneRACE study (first 160 participants) and from roughly 1,300 subjects provided by 6 global collaborators. Nearly every sample came with metadata listing a de-identified subject ID, COVID-19 status, age in years and sex. Where available, HLA class I and class II types were taken from metadata supplied by the sample provider and were not determined by assay-based typing.

CDR1 and CDR2 are read off the germline V gene (reference sequence) as LGHDT and YNNKEL. After removal of 2 bases from V and 9 bases from J, the junction retains 18 bases not matched to a gene. Spanning cysteine to phenylalanine, the CDR3 consists of 18 amino acids. The DNA shown is the 54-base CDR3, in frame from base 1. Points on this clone: Its antigen is not yet known. No much larger clonotype is one base removed from it; base qualities were not supplied.

Enrolling through a virtual design, the prospective study's participants ranged in age from about 18 to 100 years and lived across roughly 23 United States geographic areas. Cohort assignment in the prospective study relied on participant-reported clinical history from a screening survey and a study questionnaire. Recovered participants in ImmuneRACE Cohort 3 were defined as having two consecutive negative NP/OP PCR tests, clearance from a healthcare professional, or resolution of symptoms. Each participant in the prospective study had whole blood, serum and a nasopharyngeal or oropharyngeal swab collected by mobile phlebotomists. Participants in the prospective study had the option to provide additional blood draws and questionnaires over a roughly 2-month period. Prospective study blood samples were shipped either frozen or at room temperature before DNA extraction. Overall results and qualifications from the work: The amount of clinical and demographic metadata varied by source and participant and was provided uncurated.

The immunoSEQ Assay, a bias-controlled multiplex PCR, was used to amplify TCRbeta CDR3 regions from genomic DNA. Regarding the original processing steps: Within the assay, amplification of reference gene primers was used to estimate how many nucleated cells each sample contained. Sequence reads were collapsed and filtered to measure the absolute abundance of every unique TCRbeta CDR3 rearrangement. Productive Simpson clonality was computed per sample as the square root of Simpson's diversity index over productive rearrangements. TCRdb stores this immuneACCESS table with in-frame sequences only. Part of the clones is absent; in the studies checked, under half of the shortfall reflects unresolved V genes, and no reason is known for the rest. The D gene and trimming were derived from the DNA, and the V and J assignments and clone size from that table. Present in this sample are about 310,000 clones, approximately 91% of which were seen just once. Around a tenth of the sample belongs to the ten largest clones.

The sequence joins TRBV3-1 (or the pseudogene TRBV3-2) to TRBJ2-1, and 8 junction bases match TRBD2. The origin of this receptor is a woman between 40 and 55 years old who had recovered from COVID-19. Sample: PBMCs or T cells enriched from blood (not recorded which). The sequence in DNA is TGTGCCAGCAGCCAACCCTCCGGGGGGGTAGCGGGGACCAGTGAGCAGTTCTTC. Translation gives CASSQPSGGVAGTSEQFF.